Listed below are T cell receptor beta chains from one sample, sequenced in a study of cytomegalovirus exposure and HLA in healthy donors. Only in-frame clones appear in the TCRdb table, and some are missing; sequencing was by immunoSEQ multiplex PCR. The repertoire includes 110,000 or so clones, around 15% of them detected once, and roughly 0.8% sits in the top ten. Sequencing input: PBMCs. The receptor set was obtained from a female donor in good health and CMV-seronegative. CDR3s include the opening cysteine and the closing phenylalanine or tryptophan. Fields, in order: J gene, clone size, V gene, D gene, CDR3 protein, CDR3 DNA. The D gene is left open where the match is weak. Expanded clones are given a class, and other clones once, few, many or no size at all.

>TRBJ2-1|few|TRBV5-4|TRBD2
CASSLGGGLAEYNEQFF
TGTGCCAGCAGCTTAGGAGGGGGACTAGCGGAATACAATGAGCAGTTCTTC
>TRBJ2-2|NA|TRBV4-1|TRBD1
CASSLGQGYTGELFF
TGCGCCAGCAGCTTAGGACAGGGTTACACCGGGGAGCTGTTTTTT
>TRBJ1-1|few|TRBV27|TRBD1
CASSLFGVSGGTGTEAFF
TGTGCCAGCAGTTTATTCGGAGTCTCAGGGGGTACGGGAACTGAAGCTTTCTTT
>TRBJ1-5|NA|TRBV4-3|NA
CASSQDYQGHQPQHF
TGCGCCAGCAGCCAAGATTACCAGGGCCATCAGCCCCAGCATTTT
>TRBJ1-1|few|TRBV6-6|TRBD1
CASTGTGFKAFF
TGTGCCAGCACCGGGACAGGGTTTAAGGCTTTCTTT
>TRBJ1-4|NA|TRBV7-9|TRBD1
CASSLGGPGTGGAREKLFF
TGTGCCAGCAGCTTAGGGGGCCCCGGGACAGGGGGCGCGAGGGAAAAACTGTTTTTT
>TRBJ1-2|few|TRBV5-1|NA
CASSPGGGYGYTF
TGCGCCAGCAGCCCTGGGGGGGGATATGGCTACACCTTC
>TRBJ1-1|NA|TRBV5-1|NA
CASSLTVWEVNTEAFF
TGCGCCAGCAGCTTGACAGTTTGGGAGGTCAACACTGAAGCTTTCTTT
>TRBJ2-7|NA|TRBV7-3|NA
CASSLSGGYEQYF
TGTGCCAGCAGCTTATCAGGCGGGTACGAGCAGTACTTC
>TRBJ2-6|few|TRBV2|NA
CASSFDWSGANVLTF
TGTGCCAGCAGTTTTGACTGGTCTGGGGCCAACGTCCTGACTTTC
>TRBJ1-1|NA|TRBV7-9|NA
CASLPIAGGNTEAFF
TGTGCCAGCCTTCCCATTGCCGGGGGTAACACTGAAGCTTTCTTT
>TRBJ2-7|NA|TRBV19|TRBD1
CASSVTGLYYEQYF
TGTGCCAGTAGTGTGACAGGGCTATACTACGAGCAGTACTTC
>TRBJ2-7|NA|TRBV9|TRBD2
CASSPRLAGGIEQYF
TGTGCCAGCAGCCCCCGACTAGCGGGAGGGATTGAGCAGTACTTC
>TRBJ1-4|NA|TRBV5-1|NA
CASSDRQASINEKLFF
TGCGCCAGCAGCGACCGACAGGCGTCTATTAATGAAAAACTGTTTTTT
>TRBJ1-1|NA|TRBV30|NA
CAWNGGEAFF
TGTGCCTGGAACGGGGGTGAAGCTTTCTTT
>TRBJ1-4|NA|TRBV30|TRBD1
CAWTVTGLNEKLFF
TGTGCCTGGACCGTGACAGGGTTGAATGAAAAACTGTTTTTT
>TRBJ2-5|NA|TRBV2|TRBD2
CASNRLRGGQETQYF
TGTGCCAGCAACCGGTTACGGGGGGGCCAAGAGACCCAGTACTTC
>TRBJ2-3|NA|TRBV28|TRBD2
CASSFLISGSLDTDTQYF
TGTGCCAGCAGTTTCCTGATTAGCGGGAGCCTTGACACAGATACGCAGTATTTT
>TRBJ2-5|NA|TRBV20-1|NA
CSAILGATQYF
TGCAGTGCCATTTTAGGGGCGACCCAGTACTTC
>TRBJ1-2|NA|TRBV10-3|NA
CAISVQPTTGPHGYTF
TGTGCCATCAGTGTCCAACCCACCACAGGGCCCCATGGCTACACCTTC
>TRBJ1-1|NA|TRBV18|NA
CASGEGANTEAFF
TGTGCCAGTGGGGAGGGCGCCAACACTGAAGCTTTCTTT
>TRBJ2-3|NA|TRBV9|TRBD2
CASSVTSVASTDTQYF
TGTGCCAGCAGCGTTACTAGCGTCGCTAGCACAGATACGCAGTATTTT
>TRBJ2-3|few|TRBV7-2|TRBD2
CASSLMGGGDTQYF
TGTGCCAGCAGCTTAATGGGCGGGGGAGATACGCAGTATTTT
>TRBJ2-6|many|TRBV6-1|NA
CASSPGHSGANVLTF
TGTGCCAGCAGTCCTGGACACTCTGGGGCCAACGTCCTGACTTTC
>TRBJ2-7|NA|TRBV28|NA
CASSSTWGVEEQYF
TGTGCCAGCAGTTCGACATGGGGAGTGGAGGAGCAGTACTTC
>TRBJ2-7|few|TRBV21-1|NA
CASSITGAPGSYEQYF
TGTGCCAGCAGCATAACAGGGGCCCCGGGCTCCTACGAGCAGTACTTC
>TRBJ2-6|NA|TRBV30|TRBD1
CAWNGQGLDRPNVLTF
TGTGCCTGGAATGGACAGGGGCTCGATAGGCCCAACGTCCTGACTTTC